These 5 T cell receptor beta chains originate from one sample sequenced in a study of molecular identifiers for immune sequencing clone quantification. One entry per CDR3 protein results from TCRdb running MiXCR on the PCR reads. In the table there are nearly 650,000 distinct CDR3 sequences, 25% of which are singletons. Sequencing input: naive CD8+ T cells from blood, with Jurkat cell RNA spiked in. The subset was: FACS-sorted CD8+CD4-CCR7+CD45RA+ naive T cells. These receptors were taken from a human donor in good health. Some libraries in this study had Jurkat cell RNA spiked in.

This clonotype was recorded a few times. The J gene is TRBJ2-7, the V gene TRBV6-1; 12 bases align to TRBD2. V lost 6 bases to trimming and J lost 5 bases; unmatched junction nucleotides: 8. From germline, CDR1 is MNHNS and CDR2 SASEGT. The CDR3 has 15 amino acids. CDR3 residues: CASRALAGGRDEQYF. The CDR3 nucleotides read TGTGCCAGCAGAGCTCTAGCGGGGGGGCGGGACGAGCAGTACTTC.

A word on this clonotype: This may be a read error, as it is one base from a much larger clone. Since no conserved phenylalanine or tryptophan closes the CDR3, a read error is the likely cause. The chain joins TRBV7-6 to TRBJ2-3; 10 bases line up with TRBD2. CDR3 length: 15 residues. V lost 5 bases to trimming and J lost 4 bases; unmatched junction nucleotides: 6. CDR1 and CDR2 from the germline V gene are SGHVS and FNYEAQ. In DNA form, the CDR3 reads TGTGCCAGCAGCCAAAGCGGGAGGGACGCAGATACGCAGTATCTT. It is translated as CASSQSGRDADTQYL.

The CDR3 region has the DNA TGCGCCAGCAGCCCGACAGGGGTTCAAGGGCAGTACTTC. It specifies CASSPTGVQGQYF. V is TRBV4-1 and J is TRBJ2-7; 8 positions match TRBD1. The CDR3 spans 13 residues. The germline gives CDR1 MGHRA, CDR2 YSYEKL. J gave up 9 bases and V 4 bases, and 8 bases lay outside the gene matches.

A word on this clonotype: Since the CDR3 does not end with the conserved phenylalanine or tryptophan, this likely comes from a read error. The chain couples TRBV11-1 to TRBJ2-5, with D possibly matching TRBD1 (6 bases). Germline CDR1 reads SGHAT; CDR2 reads FQDESV (reference sequence). The CDR3 totals 18 residues. Trimming left V 2 bases short and J 2 bases short, with 21 bases between. The CDR3 region is CASSLRRGRGIKQETQYL. CDR3 nucleotide sequence: TGTGCCAGCAGCTTACGCAGGGGCCGAGGTATAAAGCAAGAGACCCAGTACCTC.

This clonotype was counted only a few times. At one end, the junction sequence differs from germline, possibly due to a read error. The chain recombines TRBV9 with TRBJ2-3; TRBD2 matches at 9 bases. Germline V gives CDR1 SGDLS, CDR2 YYNGEE. CDR3 size: 14 residues. The CDR3 DNA is TGTGCCGGCAGCGCCCGGACTAGCGCAGATACGCAGTATTTT. It translates to CAGSARTSADTQYF.